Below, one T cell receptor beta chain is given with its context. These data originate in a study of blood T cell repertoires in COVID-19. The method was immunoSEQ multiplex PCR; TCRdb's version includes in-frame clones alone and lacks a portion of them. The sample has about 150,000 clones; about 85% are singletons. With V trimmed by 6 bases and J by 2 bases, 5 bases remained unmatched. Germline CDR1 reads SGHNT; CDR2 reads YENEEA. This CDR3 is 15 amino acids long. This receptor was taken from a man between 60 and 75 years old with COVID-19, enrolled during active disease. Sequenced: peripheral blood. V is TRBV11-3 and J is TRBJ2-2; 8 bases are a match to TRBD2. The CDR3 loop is CASSPSGSNTGELFF. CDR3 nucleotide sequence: TGTGCCAGCAGTCCAAGCGGGAGCAACACCGGGGAGCTGTTTTTT.